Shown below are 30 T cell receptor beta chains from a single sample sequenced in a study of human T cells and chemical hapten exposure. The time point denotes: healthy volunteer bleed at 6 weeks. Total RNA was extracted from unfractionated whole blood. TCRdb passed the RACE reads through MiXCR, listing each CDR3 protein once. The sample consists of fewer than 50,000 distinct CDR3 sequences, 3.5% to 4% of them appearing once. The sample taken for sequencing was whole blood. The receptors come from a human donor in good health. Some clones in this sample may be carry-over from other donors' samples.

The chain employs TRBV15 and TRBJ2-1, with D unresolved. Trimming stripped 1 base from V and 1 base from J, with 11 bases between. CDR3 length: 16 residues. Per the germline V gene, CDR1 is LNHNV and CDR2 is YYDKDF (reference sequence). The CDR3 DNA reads TGTGCCACCAGCAGAGGCCCTAGTACGTCCTACAATGAGCAGTTCTTC. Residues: CATSRGPSTSYNEQFF.

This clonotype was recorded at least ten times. CDR3 protein: CASSFKGQGIYEQYF. The CDR3 nucleotides read TGTGCCAGCAGTTTTAAGGGACAAGGGATCTACGAGCAGTACTTC. The rearrangement uses TRBV12-3 or TRBV12-4 and TRBJ2-7; a weak D match, TRBD1 (6 bases). This CDR3 is 15 amino acids long. Trimming cost V 3 bases and J 3 bases, with 15 bases left between them.

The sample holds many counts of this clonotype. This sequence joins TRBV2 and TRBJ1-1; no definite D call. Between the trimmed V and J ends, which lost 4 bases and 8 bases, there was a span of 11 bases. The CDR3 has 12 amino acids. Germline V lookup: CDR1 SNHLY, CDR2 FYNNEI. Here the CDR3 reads CASSGPRTEAFF. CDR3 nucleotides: TGTGCCAGCAGTGGGCCCAGAACGGAAGCTTTCTTT.

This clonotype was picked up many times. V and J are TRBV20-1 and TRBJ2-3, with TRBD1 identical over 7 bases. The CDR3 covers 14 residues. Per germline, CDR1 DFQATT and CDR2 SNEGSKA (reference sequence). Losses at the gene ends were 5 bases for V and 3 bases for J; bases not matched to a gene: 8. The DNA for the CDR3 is TGCAGTGCTGAGGGACAGATTAGAACAGATACGCAGTATTTT. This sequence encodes CSAEGQIRTDTQYF.

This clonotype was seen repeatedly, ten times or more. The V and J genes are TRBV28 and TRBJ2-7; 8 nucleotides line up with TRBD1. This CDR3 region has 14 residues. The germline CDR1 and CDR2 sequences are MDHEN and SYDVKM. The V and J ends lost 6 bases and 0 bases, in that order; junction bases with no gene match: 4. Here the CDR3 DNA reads TGTGCCAGCAGCTGGACAGGGAGCTCCTACGAGCAGTACTTC. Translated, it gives CASSWTGSSYEQYF.

The CDR3 is CASSLGTNTEAFF. The CDR3 nucleotides are TGTGCCAGCAGCTTGGGCACGAACACTGAAGCTTTCTTT. V is TRBV7-3 and J is TRBJ1-1; D is ambiguous. Trimming took 3 bases from V and 1 from J, leaving 6 bases between them. The CDR3 totals 13 residues. Germline assignment: CDR1 SGHTA and CDR2 FQGTGA.

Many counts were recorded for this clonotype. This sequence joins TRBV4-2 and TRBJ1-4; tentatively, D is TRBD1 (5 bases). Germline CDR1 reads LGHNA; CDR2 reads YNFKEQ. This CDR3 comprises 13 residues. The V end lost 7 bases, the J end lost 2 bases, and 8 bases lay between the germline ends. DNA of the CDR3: TGTGCCAGCACCAGGGTTACTAATGAAAAACTGTTTTTT. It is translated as CASTRVTNEKLFF.

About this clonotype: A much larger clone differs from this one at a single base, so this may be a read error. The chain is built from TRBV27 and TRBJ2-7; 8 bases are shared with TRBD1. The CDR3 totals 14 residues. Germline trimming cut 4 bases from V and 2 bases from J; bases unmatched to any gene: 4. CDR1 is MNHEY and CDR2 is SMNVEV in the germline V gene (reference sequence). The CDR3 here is CASSYWDRTYEQYF. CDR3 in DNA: TGTGCCAGCAGTTACTGGGACAGGACCTACGAGCAGTACTTC.

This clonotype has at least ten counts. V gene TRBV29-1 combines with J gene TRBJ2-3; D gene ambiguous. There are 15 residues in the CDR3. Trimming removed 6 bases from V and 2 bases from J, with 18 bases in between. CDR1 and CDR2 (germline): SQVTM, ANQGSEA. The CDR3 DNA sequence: TGCAGCGTCAAGAAAGCCCCCTCGTCCACAGATACGCAGTATTTT. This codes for CSVKKAPSSTDTQYF.

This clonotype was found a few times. The DNA of the CDR3 is TGCAGTGCTAGAGGGGCCGGGACTAGCGTAACCCTCTACGAGCAGTACTTC. This gives the protein CSARGAGTSVTLYEQYF. The chain is built from TRBV20-1 and TRBJ2-7; 10 nucleotides align to TRBD2. Trimming took 1 base from V and 3 from J; bases not matched to a gene: 12. This CDR3 has 17 residues. Germline CDR1 and CDR2: DFQATT and SNEGSKA (reference sequence).

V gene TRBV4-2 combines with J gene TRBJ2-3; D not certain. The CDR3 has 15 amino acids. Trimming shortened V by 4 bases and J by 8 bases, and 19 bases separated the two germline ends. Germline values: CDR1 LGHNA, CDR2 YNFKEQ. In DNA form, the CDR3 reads TGTGCCAGCAGCCCCTCCGAAGGCAGGTCAGGTACGCAGTATTTT. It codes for CASSPSEGRSGTQYF.

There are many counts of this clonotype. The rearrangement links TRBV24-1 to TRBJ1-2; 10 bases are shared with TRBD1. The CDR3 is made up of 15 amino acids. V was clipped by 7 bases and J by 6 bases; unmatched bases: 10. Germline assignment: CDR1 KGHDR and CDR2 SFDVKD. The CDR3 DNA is TGTGCCACCAGGGACTTCTGGACAGGGGGAAATGGCTACACCTTC. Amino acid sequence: CATRDFWTGGNGYTF.

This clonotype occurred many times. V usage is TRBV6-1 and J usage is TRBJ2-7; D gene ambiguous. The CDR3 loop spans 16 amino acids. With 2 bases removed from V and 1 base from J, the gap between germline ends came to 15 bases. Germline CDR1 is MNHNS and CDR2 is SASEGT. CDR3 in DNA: TGTGCCAGCAGTGAAAGAGGAACGTTAGCTTCCTACGAGCAGTACTTC. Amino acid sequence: CASSERGTLASYEQYF.

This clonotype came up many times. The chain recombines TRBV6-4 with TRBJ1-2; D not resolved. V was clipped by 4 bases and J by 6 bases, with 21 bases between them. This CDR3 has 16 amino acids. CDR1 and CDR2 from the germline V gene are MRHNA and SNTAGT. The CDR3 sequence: CASSALLTEEVNGYTF. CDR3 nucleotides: TGTGCCAGCAGTGCCCTCCTGACTGAGGAGGTCAATGGCTACACCTTC.

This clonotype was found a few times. CDR3: CASSQERLGLQFF. CDR3 in DNA: TGTGCCAGCAGCCAAGAGAGATTGGGGCTGCAGTTCTTC. This sequence joins TRBV4-2 and TRBJ2-1, with D perhaps TRBD1 (5 bases). V lost 0 bases and J lost 12, with 12 bases in between. The CDR3 runs 13 residues. Germline CDR1 LGHNA, CDR2 YNFKEQ.

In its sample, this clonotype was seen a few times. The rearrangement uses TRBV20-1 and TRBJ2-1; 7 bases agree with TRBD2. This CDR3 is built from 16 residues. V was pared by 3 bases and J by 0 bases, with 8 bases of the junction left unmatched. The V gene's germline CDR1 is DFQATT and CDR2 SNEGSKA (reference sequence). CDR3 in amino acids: CSARPTSASSYNEQFF. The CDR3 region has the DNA TGCAGTGCTAGGCCTACTAGCGCAAGCTCCTACAATGAGCAGTTCTTC.

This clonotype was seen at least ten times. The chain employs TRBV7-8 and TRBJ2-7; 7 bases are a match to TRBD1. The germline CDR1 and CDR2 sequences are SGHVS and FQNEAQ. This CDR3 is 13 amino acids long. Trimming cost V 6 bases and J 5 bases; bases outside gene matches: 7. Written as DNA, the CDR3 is TGTGCCAGCAGTAGCACCAGGGGGAACGAGCAGTACTTC. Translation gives CASSSTRGNEQYF. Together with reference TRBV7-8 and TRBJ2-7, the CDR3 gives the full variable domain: GAGVSQSPRYKVAKRGQDVALRCDPISGHVSLFWYQQALGQGPEFLTYFQNEAQLDKSGLPSDRFFAERPEGSVSTLKIQRTQQEDSAVYLCASSSTRGNEQYFGPGTRLTVT.

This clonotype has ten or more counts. The CDR3 DNA follows: TGTGCCAGCAAGCGGGGCCTTCAAGAGACCCAGTACTTC. The encoded protein is CASKRGLQETQYF. This sequence joins TRBV27 and TRBJ2-5; 7 nucleotides align to TRBD2. Germline V CDR1 and CDR2: MNHEY, SMNVEV (reference sequence). V trimming: 7 bases; J trimming: 2 bases; junction bases outside the gene matches: 4. The CDR3 is 13 residues long.

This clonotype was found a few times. In DNA, the CDR3 is TGTGCCAGCAGTTTAGGGTCTAACTATGGCTACACCTTC. Its protein is CASSLGSNYGYTF. The chain employs TRBV12-3 or TRBV12-4 and TRBJ1-2, with unresolved D. V lost 1 base to trimming and J lost 0 bases, with 3 bases between them. The CDR3 spans 13 residues.

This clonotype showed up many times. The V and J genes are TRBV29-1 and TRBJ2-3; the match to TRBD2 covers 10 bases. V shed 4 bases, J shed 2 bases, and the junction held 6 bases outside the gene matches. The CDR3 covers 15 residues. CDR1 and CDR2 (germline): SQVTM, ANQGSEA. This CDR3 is CSVALSGRATDTQYF. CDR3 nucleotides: TGCAGCGTTGCTCTCAGCGGGAGGGCCACAGATACGCAGTATTTT.

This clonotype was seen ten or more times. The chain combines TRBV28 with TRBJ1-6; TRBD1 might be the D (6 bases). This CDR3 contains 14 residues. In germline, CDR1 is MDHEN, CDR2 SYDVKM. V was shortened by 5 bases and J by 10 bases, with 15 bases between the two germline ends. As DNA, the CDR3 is TGTGCCAGCAGTGCACAGGGTATAGGCTCACCCCTCCACTTT. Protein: CASSAQGIGSPLHF.

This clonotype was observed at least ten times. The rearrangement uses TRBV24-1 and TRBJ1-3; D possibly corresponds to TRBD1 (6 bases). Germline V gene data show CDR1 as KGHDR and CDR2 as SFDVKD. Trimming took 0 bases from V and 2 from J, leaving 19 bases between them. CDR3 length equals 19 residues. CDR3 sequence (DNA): TGTGCCACCAGTGATTTGCGCTGGGACACCACTAACCCTGGAAACACCATATATTTT. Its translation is CATSDLRWDTTNPGNTIYF.

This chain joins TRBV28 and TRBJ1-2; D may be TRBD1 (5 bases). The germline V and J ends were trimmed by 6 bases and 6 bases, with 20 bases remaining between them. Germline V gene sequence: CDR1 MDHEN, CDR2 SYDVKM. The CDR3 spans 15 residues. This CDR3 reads CASSLKGLRGHGYTF. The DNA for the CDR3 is TGTGCCAGCAGCCTAAAGGGACTAAGGGGACATGGCTACACCTTC.

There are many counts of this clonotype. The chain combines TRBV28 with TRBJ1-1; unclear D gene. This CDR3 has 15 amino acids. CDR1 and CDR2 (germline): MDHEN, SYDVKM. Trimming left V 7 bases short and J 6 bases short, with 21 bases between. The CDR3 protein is CASKLTGSIVPEAFF. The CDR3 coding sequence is TGTGCCAGCAAACTAACCGGATCGATAGTCCCTGAAGCTTTCTTT. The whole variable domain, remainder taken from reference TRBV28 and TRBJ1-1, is DVKVTQSSRYLVKRTGEKVFLECVQDMDHENMFWYRQDPGLGLRLIYFSYDVKMKEKGDIPEGYSVSREKKERFSLILESASTNQTSMYLCASKLTGSIVPEAFFGQGTRLTVV.

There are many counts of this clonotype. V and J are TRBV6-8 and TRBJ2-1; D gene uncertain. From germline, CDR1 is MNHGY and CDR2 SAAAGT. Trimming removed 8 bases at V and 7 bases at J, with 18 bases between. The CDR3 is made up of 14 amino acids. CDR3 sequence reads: CASVKGPILNEQFF. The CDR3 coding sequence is TGTGCCAGCGTCAAGGGCCCGATTTTGAATGAGCAGTTCTTC.

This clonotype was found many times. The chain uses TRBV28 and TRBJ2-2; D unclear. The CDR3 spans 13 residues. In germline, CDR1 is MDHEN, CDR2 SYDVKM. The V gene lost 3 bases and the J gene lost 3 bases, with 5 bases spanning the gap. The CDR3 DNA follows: TGTGCCAGCAGTTTGGTGTACACCGGGGAGCTGTTTTTT. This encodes CASSLVYTGELFF.

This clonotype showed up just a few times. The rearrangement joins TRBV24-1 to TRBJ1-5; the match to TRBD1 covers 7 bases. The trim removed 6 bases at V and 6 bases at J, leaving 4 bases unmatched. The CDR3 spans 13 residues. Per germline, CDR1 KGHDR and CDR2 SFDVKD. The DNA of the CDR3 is TGTGCCACCAGTAGACAGGGCGGTCAGCCCCAGCATTTT. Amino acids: CATSRQGGQPQHF.

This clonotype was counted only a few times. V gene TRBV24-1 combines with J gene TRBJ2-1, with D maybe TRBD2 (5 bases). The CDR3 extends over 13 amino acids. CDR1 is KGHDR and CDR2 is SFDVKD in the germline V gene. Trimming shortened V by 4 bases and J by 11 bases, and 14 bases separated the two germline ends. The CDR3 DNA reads TGTGCCACCAGTGACCCACTAGTGAATCAGCAGTTCTTC. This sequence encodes CATSDPLVNQQFF.

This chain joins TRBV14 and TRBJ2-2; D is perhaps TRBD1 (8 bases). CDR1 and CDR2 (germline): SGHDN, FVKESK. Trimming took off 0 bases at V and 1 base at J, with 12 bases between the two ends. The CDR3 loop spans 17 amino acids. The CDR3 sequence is CASSQEQGGMNTGELFF. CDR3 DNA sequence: TGTGCCAGCAGCCAAGAACAGGGGGGGATGAACACCGGGGAGCTGTTTTTT.

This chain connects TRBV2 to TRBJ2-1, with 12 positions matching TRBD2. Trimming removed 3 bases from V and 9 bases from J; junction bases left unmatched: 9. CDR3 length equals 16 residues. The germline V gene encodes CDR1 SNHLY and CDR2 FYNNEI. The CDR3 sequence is CASSERLAGGLSEQFF. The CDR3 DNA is TGTGCCAGCAGTGAGCGGCTAGCGGGAGGGTTAAGTGAGCAGTTCTTC.